Below, 17 T cell receptor beta chains from the same sample are listed, as sequenced in a study of early T cells in non-severe SARS-CoV-2 infection. Each CDR3 protein gets one entry after TCRdb re-called the 5' RACE reads with MiXCR. Among tens of thousands of distinct CDR3 sequences, around an eighth were seen once, and the ten largest hold roughly 1.2%. The material sequenced was whole blood. These TCRs come from an adult who was a healthcare worker with PCR-confirmed SARS-CoV-2 infection or an uninfected control (not recorded which).

This clonotype was recorded many times. This chain uses TRBV7-2 with TRBJ2-7; 9 positions match TRBD1. This CDR3 has 15 amino acids. V lost 3 bases, J lost 3 bases, and 6 bases stayed unmatched. Looked up from germline, CDR1 is SGHTA and CDR2 is FQGNSA. CDR3 coding DNA: TGTGCCAGCAGCTTGGGACAGGGTCGTCTCTACGAGCAGTACTTC. Encoded protein: CASSLGQGRLYEQYF. Combining the CDR3 with reference TRBV7-2 and TRBJ2-7 gives the whole variable domain GAGVSQSPSNKVTEKGKDVELRCDPISGHTALYWYRQSLGQGLEFLIYFQGNSAPDKSGLPSDRFSAERTGGSVSTLTIQRTQQEDSAVYLCASSLGQGRLYEQYFGPGTRLTVT.

This clonotype was seen at least ten times. The gene calls are TRBV7-9 and TRBJ2-1, with D possibly being TRBD1 or TRBD2 (6 bases each). With 4 bases removed from V and 2 bases from J, the gap between germline ends came to 12 bases. Germline V CDR1 and CDR2: SEHNR, FQNEAQ (reference sequence). The CDR3 has 15 residues. In nucleotides, the CDR3 is TGTGCCAGCAGCTCCAAGGGGGGACCCTACAATGAGCAGTTCTTC. This sequence encodes CASSSKGGPYNEQFF. The entire variable domain, with the rest obtained from reference TRBV7-9 and TRBJ2-1, is as follows: DTGVSQNPRHKITKRGQNVTFRCDPISEHNRLYWYRQTLGQGPEFLTYFQNEAQLEKSRLLSDRFSAERPKGSFSTLEIQRTEQGDSAMYLCASSSKGGPYNEQFFGPGTRLTVL.

This clonotype was observed a few times. The CDR3: CASSLGLAIYEQYF. The CDR3 coding sequence is TGTGCCAGCAGTTTGGGACTAGCTATCTACGAGCAGTACTTC. The chain carries TRBV27 and TRBJ2-7, with 9 bases lining up with TRBD2. The CDR3 spans 14 residues. The germline gives CDR1 MNHEY, CDR2 SMNVEV (reference sequence). J lost 3 bases, V lost 3 bases, and 3 bases had no gene match.

Ten or more counts support this clonotype. This chain uses TRBV12-3 or TRBV12-4 with TRBJ2-1, with 7 bases lining up with TRBD1. V shed 1 base and J 7 bases; nucleotides not matched to a gene: 10. CDR3 size: 16 residues. Written as DNA, the CDR3 is TGTGCCAGCAGTTTAGGGGGATCAGGGGGATCGAATGAGCAGTTCTTC. It translates to CASSLGGSGGSNEQFF.

This clonotype was counted ten times or more. This chain joins TRBV29-1 and TRBJ2-5, with 7 bases aligning to TRBD2. V gave up 0 bases and J gave up 6 bases; unmatched junction bases: 10. The CDR3 loop spans 15 amino acids. The germline CDR1 and CDR2 sequences are SQVTM and ANQGSEA. The chain's CDR3 is CSVEDPNGLEKTQYF. The CDR3 coding sequence is TGCAGCGTTGAAGATCCCAATGGACTAGAAAAGACCCAGTACTTC. The whole variable domain, remainder taken from reference TRBV29-1 and TRBJ2-5, is SAVISQKPSRDICQRGTSLTIQCQVDSQVTMMFWYRQQPGQSLTLIATANQGSEATYESGFVIDKFPISRPNLTFSTLTVSNMSPEDSSIYLCSVEDPNGLEKTQYFGPGTRLLVL.

Comments on this clonotype: This may be a read error, as it is one base from a much larger clone. The CDR3 does not end in the conserved phenylalanine or tryptophan, so this is likely a read error. V usage is TRBV30 and J usage is TRBJ1-1, with D possibly matching TRBD1 (5 bases). Deletions cut 0 bases from V and 10 bases from J, with 12 bases between. Germline lookup yields CDR1 GTSNPN and CDR2 SVGIG (reference sequence). This CDR3 has 12 amino acids. This CDR3 is CAWSVRGQRAFS. The CDR3 DNA is TGTGCCTGGAGTGTAAGGGGCCAGCGAGCTTTCTCT.

This clonotype has at least ten counts. As DNA, the CDR3 is TGTGCCAGCAGCGCCAGGACAGGGAAGGGTGAGCAGTTCTTC. Amino acid sequence: CASSARTGKGEQFF. The gene calls are TRBV7-2 and TRBJ2-1, with 8 positions matching TRBD1. CDR1 SGHTA and CDR2 FQGNSA come from the germline V gene. The CDR3 extends over 14 amino acids. V lost 5 bases, J lost 9 bases, and 9 bases stayed unmatched.

This clonotype has ten or more counts. The rearrangement uses TRBV25-1 and TRBJ1-1, with D tentatively TRBD1 (6 bases). Germline V gene data show CDR1 as MGHDK and CDR2 as SYGVNS. V lost 5 bases, J lost 4 bases, and 14 bases lay in between. This CDR3 comprises 14 residues. DNA of the CDR3: TGTGCCAGCAGTCTCGGAGGGGGGGGCACTGAAGCTTTCTTT. It codes for CASSLGGGGTEAFF.

This clonotype was seen many times. This chain links TRBV7-2 with TRBJ2-3, with D possibly matching TRBD2 (6 bases). Germline CDR1 SGHTA, CDR2 FQGNSA. V lost 7 bases to trimming and J lost 1 base, with 18 bases between them. The CDR3 has 16 amino acids. The CDR3 sequence is CASMAGFWLGTDTQYF. The CDR3 DNA follows: TGTGCCAGCATGGCGGGGTTTTGGCTCGGCACAGATACGCAGTATTTT.

This sequence joins TRBV2 and TRBJ2-1, with 10 nucleotides matching TRBD2. The CDR3 consists of 15 residues. V was clipped by 4 bases and J by 7 bases; unmatched bases: 7. Germline CDR1 is SNHLY and CDR2 is FYNNEI. CDR3 nucleotide sequence: TGTGCCAGCAGTGGATCCGGGACTAGCGCTAATGAGCAGTTCTTC. As protein: CASSGSGTSANEQFF.

At least ten counts were recorded for this clonotype. V is TRBV5-1 and J is TRBJ2-7, with D possibly being TRBD2 (7 bases). V was shortened by 2 bases and J by 3 bases, with 12 bases between the two germline ends. CDR1 SGHRS and CDR2 YFSETQ come from the germline V gene. This CDR3 region has 14 residues. CDR3 residues: CASSFGGTFYEQYF. CDR3 nucleotides: TGCGCCAGCAGCTTCGGGGGGACATTCTACGAGCAGTACTTC.

This clonotype occurred many times. This sequence joins TRBV20-1 and TRBJ2-5; TRBD1 agrees at 8 bases. CDR3 length: 14 residues. Germline values: CDR1 DFQATT, CDR2 SNEGSKA (reference sequence). V shed 2 bases, J shed 1 base, and the junction held 3 bases outside the gene matches. The DNA of the CDR3 is TGCAGTGCTAGATCTGGGACAGGCCAAGAGACCCAGTACTTC. Translation: CSARSGTGQETQYF.

This clonotype was counted many times. This chain joins TRBV7-9 and TRBJ2-3, with 9 nucleotides matching TRBD2. The ends lost 8 bases at V and 6 bases at J; junction bases unmatched: 9. The CDR3 is 14 residues long. Germline V CDR1 and CDR2: SEHNR, FQNEAQ (reference sequence). DNA of the CDR3: TGTGCCAGCTTGCACGCGGGGGGGCGGGATACGCAGTATTTT. This sequence encodes CASLHAGGRDTQYF.

At least ten counts were recorded for this clonotype. This sequence joins TRBV7-9 and TRBJ2-7; 8 positions agree with TRBD1. After removal of 4 bases from V and 7 bases from J, the junction contained 9 bases not matched to a gene. Germline V lookup: CDR1 SEHNR, CDR2 FQNEAQ (reference sequence). This CDR3 has 14 residues. CDR3 region: CASSSDREVGEQYF. The CDR3 DNA reads TGTGCCAGCAGCTCGGACAGGGAAGTTGGTGAGCAGTACTTC.

In its sample, this clonotype was seen many times. The V gene is TRBV5-1, the J gene TRBJ2-6, with D maybe TRBD2 (6 bases). The CDR3 has 18 residues. Trimming removed 0 bases at V and 0 bases at J, with 13 bases between. CDR1 is SGHRS, CDR2 YFSETQ, per germline. In DNA, the CDR3 is TGCGCCAGCAGCTTGGGCGGGGTATACCCCTCTGGGGCCAACGTCCTGACTTTC. Residues: CASSLGGVYPSGANVLTF.

This clonotype was recorded many times. V and J are TRBV4-2 and TRBJ2-1; TRBD2 agrees at 10 bases. CDR1 and CDR2 (germline): LGHNA, YNFKEQ. The CDR3 is 17 amino acids. V was pared by 3 bases and J by 9 bases, with 14 bases of the junction left unmatched. This chain's CDR3 is CASSQGLLAGVYIEQFF. CDR3 bases: TGTGCCAGCAGCCAGGGGCTTCTAGCGGGAGTTTATATTGAGCAGTTCTTC.

The gene calls are TRBV5-1 and TRBJ2-7; tentatively, D is TRBD1 (5 bases). CDR1 and CDR2 (germline): SGHRS, YFSETQ. The V end was cut by 0 bases, the J end by 3 bases, with 13 bases between. The CDR3 has 15 residues. CDR3 sequence: CASSLGAVGVYEQYF. The CDR3 bases are TGCGCCAGCAGCTTGGGTGCAGTAGGGGTCTACGAGCAGTACTTC.